One sample yielded the 31 T cell receptor beta chains listed below, sequenced in a study of shared clonotypes between healthy human individuals. This table comes from immunoSEQ multiplex PCR, and its TCRdb copy is limited to in-frame clones, with some not included. There are about half a million clones in the sample; approximately 79% occur only once, and approximately 12% lies in the top ten. Sequenced: PBMCs. All receptors come from a woman aged 40 to 49 in good health. Some clones in this sample may be carry-over from other donors' samples.

As to this clone: The junction differs from germline at one of its ends, possibly a read error. The chain carries TRBV29-1 and TRBJ1-1; D gene unclear. Germline V gene sequence: CDR1 SQVTM, CDR2 ANQGSEA. The CDR3 contains 11 residues. The CDR3 nucleotides read TGCAGCGTAGAAGACGGCACTGAAGCTTTCTTT. Encoded protein: CSVEDGTEAFF. Complete variable domain (other parts from reference TRBV29-1 and TRBJ1-1): SAVISQKPSRDICQRGTSLTIQCQVDSQVTMMFWYRQQPGQSLTLIATANQGSEATYESGFVIDKFPISRPNLTFSTLTVSNMSPEDSSIYLCSVEDGTEAFFGQGTRLTVV.

On this clone itself: One base separates it from a far larger clone, so it is likely a read error. This CDR3 is also generated by other DNA sequences in the sample. The CDR3 bases are TGTGCCAGCAGCGTAGGGGGACAGGGCCATTCTGAAGCTTTCTTC. Residues: CASSVGGQGHSEAFF. The chain carries TRBV9 and TRBJ1-1, with TRBD1 identical over 9 bases. The CDR3 is made up of 15 amino acids. The V gene's germline CDR1 is SGDLS and CDR2 YYNGEE.

V gene TRBV30 combines with J gene TRBJ1-4; D unclear. Deletions cut 3 bases from V and 3 bases from J, with 14 bases between. Germline V CDR1 and CDR2: GTSNPN, SVGIG (reference sequence). The CDR3 covers 15 residues. This chain's CDR3 is CAWRALSISNEKLFF. The CDR3 region has the DNA TGTGCCTGGAGGGCCCTAAGCATCTCTAATGAAAAACTGTTTTTT.

The chain combines TRBV4-3 with TRBJ2-5; 11 bases agree with TRBD2. Judging by the DNA end, TRBJ2-7 fits better; the J call may be wrong. The CDR3 contains 15 residues. CDR1 is LGHNA, CDR2 YSLEER, per germline. The CDR3 reads CASSHSSGRPYEQYF. The CDR3 DNA sequence: TGCGCCAGCAGCCATTCTAGCGGGAGGCCGTACGAGCAGTACTTC.

This clone appeared once. This chain joins TRBV10-3 and TRBJ1-4, with D possibly matching TRBD1 (6 bases). Germline V gene lookup returns CDR1 ENHRY and CDR2 SYGVKD. Trimming cost V 3 bases and J 5 bases, with 13 bases left between them. This CDR3 has 15 amino acids. Here the CDR3 reads CAISEGGAANEKLFF. Here the CDR3 DNA reads TGTGCCATCAGTGAAGGGGGGGCGGCGAATGAAAAACTGTTTTTT.

CDR3 amino acids: CASSQRGDTYEQYF. In nucleotides, the CDR3 is TGCGCCAGCAGCCAACGAGGGGACACCTACGAGCAGTACTTC. The J gene is TRBJ2-7, the V gene TRBV5-1; D possibly corresponds to TRBD1 (6 bases). The CDR3 is 14 residues long. V was trimmed by 4 bases and J by 2 bases, leaving 13 bases between them. Per the germline V gene, CDR1 is SGHRS and CDR2 is YFSETQ.

This chain uses TRBV1 with TRBJ2-7; TRBD2, the D gene given by the table, was not confirmed from the DNA. TRBV1 is a known pseudogene. The CDR3 length is 16 residues. The CDR3 bases are TGCACCAGCAGCCACCGCGGACTAGCGGGAGCAGTTGAGCAGTACTTC. It codes for CTSSHRGLAGAVEQYF.

The V and J genes are TRBV5-1 and TRBJ2-2; 8 bases are shared with TRBD1. The junction had 7 bases not matched to a gene; V was cut back by 0 bases and J by 0 bases. Germline V lookup: CDR1 SGHRS, CDR2 YFSETQ. CDR3 size: 18 residues. CDR3 amino acids: CASSLDGADRANTGELFF. DNA for the CDR3: TGCGCCAGCAGCTTGGACGGAGCGGACAGGGCGAACACCGGGGAGCTGTTTTTT.

The chain carries TRBV9 and TRBJ1-1; D might be TRBD1 (6 bases). The CDR3 contains 15 residues. Germline CDR1 reads SGDLS; CDR2 reads YYNGEE. V lost 3 bases and J 5 bases, leaving 17 bases between the germline ends. This CDR3 is CASSATSHGQTEAFF. Here the CDR3 DNA reads TGTGCCAGCAGCGCGACAAGTCACGGACAGACTGAAGCTTTCTTT.

The gene calls are TRBV27 and TRBJ1-4; 8 bases are a match to TRBD1. J was trimmed by 8 bases and V by 5 bases; bases with no gene match: 7. Germline V CDR1 and CDR2: MNHEY, SMNVEV (reference sequence). The CDR3 runs 14 residues. This chain's CDR3 is CASSDDRGGEKLFF. DNA of the CDR3: TGTGCCAGCAGTGATGACAGGGGAGGCGAAAAACTGTTTTTT.

The sample holds one count of this clone. The chain is built from TRBV7-9 and TRBJ2-1; tentative D call: TRBD2 (5 bases). The CDR3 is 14 amino acids. The V gene lost 3 bases and the J gene lost 0 bases, with 6 bases spanning the gap. Germline CDR1 SEHNR, CDR2 FQNEAQ (reference sequence). CDR3 DNA: TGTGCCAGCAGCTTGAGCGGCTCCTACAATGAGCAGTTCTTC. Its protein product is CASSLSGSYNEQFF.

V usage is TRBV11-2 and J usage is TRBJ2-7, with TRBD2 matching 11 bases. The CDR3 has 15 amino acids. V lost 5 bases and J lost 7; bases outside the gene matches: 10. Looked up from germline, CDR1 is SGHAT and CDR2 is FQNNGV. DNA of the CDR3: TGTGCCAGCAGCCTAGCGGGAGGCCTATCGGGGGAGCAGTACTTC. It encodes CASSLAGGLSGEQYF.

The chain is built from TRBV10-2 and TRBJ1-1; D is unresolved. Looked up from germline, CDR1 is WSHSY and CDR2 is SAAADI. The V and J ends lost 4 bases and 1 base respectively, with 7 bases between them. The CDR3 has 13 amino acids. The DNA of the CDR3 is TGCGCCAGCAGTGGTTCAGGGAACACTGAAGCTTTCTTT. This gives the protein CASSGSGNTEAFF.

V and J are TRBV20-1 and TRBJ1-2, with D uncertain. Trimming removed 3 bases from V and 8 bases from J, with 10 bases in between. CDR3 length equals 11 residues. Germline loops: CDR1 DFQATT, CDR2 SNEGSKA (reference sequence). This CDR3 reads CSARPQFGYTF. The CDR3 nucleotides are TGCAGTGCTAGGCCCCAGTTCGGCTACACCTTC.

The chain uses TRBV6-5 and TRBJ2-7, with D perhaps matching TRBD1 (6 bases). Looked up from germline, CDR1 is MNHEY and CDR2 is SVGAGI. The CDR3 extends over 13 amino acids. Trimming removed 2 bases from V and 2 bases from J, with 7 bases in between. The DNA of the CDR3 is TGTGCCAGCAGTTACAGGGGGACCTACGAGCAGTACTTC. Amino acid sequence: CASSYRGTYEQYF.

The chain carries TRBV11-2 and TRBJ2-3; D might be TRBD2 (5 bases). V lost 0 bases, J lost 5 bases, and 9 bases lay in between. The CDR3 covers 14 residues. Germline V gives CDR1 SGHAT, CDR2 FQNNGV. This CDR3 is CASSLDGKGDTQYF. The CDR3 DNA reads as TGTGCCAGCAGCTTAGACGGGAAGGGAGATACGCAGTATTTT.

The table lists this clone with a few counts. CDR3 in amino acids: CSVAKNTEAFF. Here the CDR3 DNA reads TGCAGCGTGGCCAAGAACACTGAAGCTTTCTTT. The chain has TRBV29-1 and TRBJ1-1, with D unclear. Germline CDR1 is SQVTM and CDR2 is ANQGSEA. CDR3 length: 11 amino acids. V was trimmed by 6 bases and J by 1 base, leaving 6 bases between them.

The chain has TRBV30 and TRBJ1-1, with 7 bases aligning to TRBD1. CDR3 length equals 13 residues. From germline, CDR1 is GTSNPN and CDR2 SVGIG (reference sequence). Losses at the gene ends were 5 bases for V and 6 bases for J; bases not matched to a gene: 9. DNA of the CDR3: TGTGCCTGGGGGACCACAGGGGCCCCTGAAGCTTTCTTT. This sequence encodes CAWGTTGAPEAFF.

V and J are TRBV7-2 and TRBJ2-7; 8 bases fit TRBD2. The germline gives CDR1 SGHTA, CDR2 FQGNSA. J was trimmed by 9 bases and V by 1 base; bases with no gene match: 8. This CDR3 spans 14 amino acids. CDR3 in amino acids: CASSLDGRARVQYF. As DNA, the CDR3 is TGTGCCAGCAGCTTAGACGGGAGGGCCAGGGTGCAGTACTTC.

This chain links TRBV18 with TRBJ2-2; TRBD2 is a possible D gene (6 bases). The germline V gene has CDR1 KGHSH and CDR2 LQKENI. The length of the CDR3 is 16 residues. V was trimmed by 2 bases and J by 7 bases, leaving 17 bases between them. The CDR3 DNA sequence: TGTGCCAGCTCACCAGGGCCCGGGAGTGTTGGCGGGGAGCTGTTTTTT. Translation gives CASSPGPGSVGGELFF.

The chain recombines TRBV6-6 with TRBJ2-3; a weak D match, TRBD1 (6 bases). Germline CDR1 reads MNHNY; CDR2 reads SVGAGI (reference sequence). Trimming took off 0 bases at V and 4 bases at J, with 14 bases between the two ends. The length of the CDR3 is 16 residues. Here the CDR3 DNA reads TGTGCCAGCAGTTACTCACAGGGCCCATCCCCAGATACGCAGTATTTT. It is translated as CASSYSQGPSPDTQYF.

This sequence joins TRBV19 and TRBJ1-4; D is ambiguous. Germline V gene data show CDR1 as LNHDA and CDR2 as SQIVND (reference sequence). The V and J ends lost 2 bases and 3 bases respectively, with 7 bases between them. CDR3 length equals 14 residues. The CDR3 sequence: CASSITAANEKLFF. The CDR3 region has the DNA TGTGCCAGTAGTATAACGGCAGCTAATGAAAAACTGTTTTTT. Looking up the rest from reference TRBV19 and TRBJ1-4 gives the full variable domain: DGGITQSPKYLFRKEGQNVTLSCEQNLNHDAMYWYRQDPGQGLRLIYYSQIVNDFQKGDIAEGYSVSREKKESFPLTVTSAQKNPTAFYLCASSITAANEKLFFGSGTQLSVL.

V is TRBV27 and J is TRBJ2-7, with no clear D. Germline CDR1 is MNHEY and CDR2 is SMNVEV (reference sequence). The V end lost 5 bases, the J end lost 2 bases, and 16 bases lay between the germline ends. The CDR3 sequence is 15 residues long. The CDR3 here is CASSPLTRPPYEQYF. CDR3 nucleotide sequence: TGTGCCAGCAGTCCCCTGACCCGCCCTCCCTACGAGCAGTACTTC.

The chain joins TRBV7-4 to TRBJ1-4; D is undetermined. The CDR3 length is 14 residues. Germline V gene lookup returns CDR1 SGHVT and CDR2 SQSDAQ. V was cut by 2 bases and J by 7 bases, with 11 bases left in between. This CDR3 reads CASSLFMSGEKLFF. The CDR3 coding sequence is TGTGCCAGCAGCTTATTTATGAGCGGTGAAAAACTGTTTTTT.

The chain carries TRBV10-2 and TRBJ2-7; perhaps TRBD1 as D (6 bases). V lost 2 bases to trimming and J lost 2 bases, with 13 bases between them. The CDR3 sequence is 15 residues long. Germline V gene data show CDR1 as WSHSY and CDR2 as SAAADI. CDR3 bases: TGCGCCAGCAGTGAGACAGGACAGCCCGCCTACGAGCAGTACTTC. Its translation is CASSETGQPAYEQYF.

The gene calls are TRBV4-3 and TRBJ1-4; D possibly corresponds to TRBD1 (5 bases). From germline, CDR1 is LGHNA and CDR2 YSLEER. The V and J ends lost 0 bases and 2 bases respectively, with 19 bases between them. The CDR3 has 19 amino acids. In nucleotides, the CDR3 is TGCGCCAGCAGCCAAGATCTGGGGGATAGGTATGGCACTAATGAAAAACTGTTTTTT. As protein: CASSQDLGDRYGTNEKLFF.

This chain connects TRBV29-1 to TRBJ1-2, with TRBD1 identical over 8 bases. The CDR3 has 13 amino acids. The germline V gene encodes CDR1 SQVTM and CDR2 ANQGSEA. Losses at the gene ends were 6 bases for V and 3 bases for J; bases not matched to a gene: 6. CDR3 region: CSVATTGDYGYTF. CDR3 sequence (DNA): TGCAGCGTGGCAACGACAGGGGACTATGGCTACACCTTC.

Regarding this clone: Other DNA sequences in this sample translate to the same CDR3. The genes are TRBV5-1 and TRBJ2-3; no firm D call. V was pared by 0 bases and J by 1 base, with 3 bases between. The CDR3 contains 13 residues. CDR1 SGHRS and CDR2 YFSETQ come from the germline V gene. CDR3 nucleotide sequence: TGCGCCAGCAGCTTGGACCGCACAGATACGCAGTATTTT. Its protein is CASSLDRTDTQYF.

This clone was seen only once. This chain uses TRBV30 with TRBJ2-1; TRBD2 matches at 7 bases. Germline lookup yields CDR1 GTSNPN and CDR2 SVGIG (reference sequence). The CDR3 loop spans 14 amino acids. J gave up 5 bases and V 7 bases, and 11 bases lay outside the gene matches. The CDR3 region is CAYQSTSIHNEQFF. CDR3 DNA sequence: TGTGCCTACCAATCGACTAGCATCCACAATGAGCAGTTCTTC. The variable domain in full, with the rest retrieved from reference TRBV30 and TRBJ2-1, is SQTIHQWPATLVQPVGSPLSLECTVEGTSNPNLYWYRQAAGRGLQLLFYSVGIGQISSEVPQNLSASRPQDRQFILSSKKLLLSDSGFYLCAYQSTSIHNEQFFGPGTRLTVL.

The chain is built from TRBV19 and TRBJ2-1; D might be TRBD1 (7 bases). From germline, CDR1 is LNHDA and CDR2 SQIVND (reference sequence). V gave up 5 bases and J gave up 3 bases, with 20 bases separating them. The CDR3 sequence is 17 residues long. The CDR3 bases are TGTGCCAGTAGTCATTTTTTGGCAGGGGGGTTCTACAATGAGCAGTTCTTC. Protein product: CASSHFLAGGFYNEQFF.

This chain links TRBV7-2 with TRBJ1-1; D might be TRBD1 (5 bases). The CDR3 length is 14 residues. V shed 6 bases and J shed 2 bases, with 13 bases lying between them. Per germline, CDR1 SGHTA and CDR2 FQGNSA. The CDR3 here is CASSPGAENTEAFF. In DNA form, the CDR3 reads TGTGCCAGCAGTCCCGGGGCCGAAAACACTGAAGCTTTCTTT. The whole variable domain, filled in from reference TRBV7-2 and TRBJ1-1, reads GAGVSQSPSNKVTEKGKDVELRCDPISGHTALYWYRQSLGQGLEFLIYFQGNSAPDKSGLPSDRFSAERTGGSVSTLTIQRTQQEDSAVYLCASSPGAENTEAFFGQGTRLTVV.